This entry is about one T cell receptor (beta chain). This sample was included in a study of T cell changes during pregnancy in multiple sclerosis. The method was immunoSEQ multiplex PCR; TCRdb's version includes in-frame clones alone and lacks a portion of them. The sample contains around 45,000 clones, more than 80% of which appear only once. The CDR3 runs to 14 residues. The germline CDR1 and CDR2 sequences are GTSNPN and SVGIG (reference sequence). V lost 2 bases to trimming and J lost 6 bases, with 13 bases between them. The chain recombines TRBV30 with TRBJ2-2; D possibly corresponds to TRBD2 (5 bases). This receptor was taken from a female donor with multiple sclerosis, enrolled in a pregnancy study. Sequencing was performed on CD8+ T cells from peripheral blood mononuclear cells, taken in the second trimester of pregnancy. In DNA, the CDR3 is TGTGCCTGGAGTCAAGGGAGCGAAGCCGGGGAGCTGTTTTTT. Encoded protein: CAWSQGSEAGELFF.